These 30 T cell receptor beta chains were sequenced from one sample in a study of T cell repertoires in cytomegalovirus infection. These receptors have no known antigen. One entry per CDR3 protein results from TCRdb running MiXCR on the reads. The table shows approximately 500,000 distinct CDR3 sequences, with more than 30% occurring only once. The sample was cultured PBMCs, taken from culture after CMV antigen stimulation. These receptors were obtained from a human donor in good health (CMV status not recorded). Some clones in this sample may be carry-over from other donors' samples.

This clonotype was found many times. This chain joins TRBV7-2 and TRBJ2-1; no definite D call. The CDR3 runs to 12 residues. Trimming cost V 1 base and J 8 bases, with 6 bases left between them. Looked up from germline, CDR1 is SGHTA and CDR2 is FQGNSA. The chain's CDR3 is CASSLGLYEQFF. DNA for the CDR3: TGTGCCAGCAGCTTAGGGTTATATGAGCAGTTCTTC.

V and J are TRBV28 and TRBJ2-7; D possibly corresponds to TRBD2 (6 bases). In germline, CDR1 is MDHEN, CDR2 SYDVKM. V lost 5 bases, J lost 3 bases, and 17 bases lay in between. The CDR3 is 15 residues long. The CDR3 loop reads CASSTPGDAGYEQYF. DNA for the CDR3: TGTGCCAGCAGTACCCCGGGGGACGCAGGCTACGAGCAGTACTTC.

This clonotype was found many times. The CDR3 loop reads CASSRGSRPYNEQFF. DNA for the CDR3: TGTGCCAGCAGCCGCGGGTCCAGACCCTACAATGAGCAGTTCTTC. The chain couples TRBV7-8 to TRBJ2-1; TRBD2 is a possible D gene (5 bases). The CDR3 has 15 amino acids. The germline V gene has CDR1 SGHVS and CDR2 FQNEAQ. Trimming removed 5 bases at V and 2 bases at J, with 13 bases between. The full variable domain, in which reference TRBV7-8 and TRBJ2-1 provide the parts outside the CDR3, is GAGVSQSPRYKVAKRGQDVALRCDPISGHVSLFWYQQALGQGPEFLTYFQNEAQLDKSGLPSDRFFAERPEGSVSTLKIQRTQQEDSAVYLCASSRGSRPYNEQFFGPGTRLTVL.

The chain recombines TRBV28 with TRBJ1-5; D might be TRBD1 (5 bases). V was clipped by 4 bases and J by 10 bases, with 11 bases between them. The CDR3 is 12 amino acids. CDR1 is MDHEN, CDR2 SYDVKM, per germline. CDR3 sequence: CASSSGGIPQHF. CDR3 DNA: TGTGCCAGCAGTTCTGGGGGGATACCCCAGCATTTT.

In its sample, this clonotype was seen many times. The chain links TRBV7-2 to TRBJ2-3; 12 bases agree with TRBD2. With 0 bases clipped from V and 0 bases from J, the junction kept 4 bases outside the gene matches. The CDR3 runs 18 residues. Germline V lookup: CDR1 SGHTA, CDR2 FQGNSA. The CDR3 DNA is TGTGCCAGCAGCTTAGCCCCTACTAGCGGGAGGAGCACAGATACGCAGTATTTT. Translation: CASSLAPTSGRSTDTQYF.

This chain joins TRBV28 and TRBJ1-3; no clear D gene. The germline V gene encodes CDR1 MDHEN and CDR2 SYDVKM. Trimming took 4 bases from V and 0 from J, leaving 10 bases between them. The CDR3 extends over 15 amino acids. The CDR3 loop is CASSSGPFSGNTIYF. The CDR3 DNA is TGTGCCAGCAGTTCAGGACCCTTCTCTGGAAACACCATATATTTT.

This rearrangement joins TRBV6-5 to TRBJ1-1; D uncertain. The CDR3 runs to 15 residues. Germline V gives CDR1 MNHEY, CDR2 SVGAGI. V lost 0 bases and J 3 bases, leaving 11 bases between the germline ends. CDR3 loop: CASSYSGPVYTEAFF. CDR3 in DNA: TGTGCCAGCAGTTACTCGGGCCCGGTTTACACTGAAGCTTTCTTT.

The rearrangement links TRBV15 to TRBJ1-6; D might be TRBD1 (5 bases). The CDR3 has 13 amino acids. Germline CDR1 and CDR2: LNHNV and YYDKDF (reference sequence). Trimming shortened V by 1 base and J by 11 bases, and 9 bases separated the two germline ends. CDR3 in amino acids: CATSRGQHPPLHF. The DNA for the CDR3 is TGTGCCACCAGCAGAGGACAGCATCCACCCCTCCACTTT.

This clonotype was detected many times. The V gene is TRBV7-9, the J gene TRBJ2-1; perhaps TRBD1 as D (6 bases). Trimming took 1 base from V and 2 from J, leaving 15 bases between them. The CDR3 spans 17 residues. Germline V gene data show CDR1 as SEHNR and CDR2 as FQNEAQ (reference sequence). CDR3 DNA: TGTGCCAGCAGCTTAGAACCGGACTCAGGGGCCTACAATGAGCAGTTCTTC. Its protein product is CASSLEPDSGAYNEQFF.

The sample holds many counts of this clonotype. This CDR3 reads CASSLFAREGQPQHF. The CDR3 DNA reads as TGTGCCAGCAGCTTATTCGCCAGGGAGGGACAGCCCCAGCATTTT. The chain has TRBV7-2 and TRBJ1-5, with D perhaps TRBD1 (5 bases). The germline V gene has CDR1 SGHTA and CDR2 FQGNSA. Trimming cost V 2 bases and J 7 bases, with 15 bases left between them. CDR3 length equals 15 residues.

The genes are TRBV5-1 and TRBJ2-2; possibly TRBD1 or TRBD2 for D (5 bases each). Germline values: CDR1 SGHRS, CDR2 YFSETQ. V was clipped by 6 bases and J by 0 bases, with 12 bases between them. CDR3 length: 15 amino acids. The CDR3 loop reads CASKRDPTNTGELFF. The CDR3 nucleotides are TGCGCCAGCAAAAGGGACCCGACGAACACCGGGGAGCTGTTTTTT.

The rearrangement joins TRBV7-8 to TRBJ2-4; 7 bases line up with TRBD1. V was clipped by 3 bases and J by 0 bases; unmatched bases: 5. Germline CDR1 reads SGHVS; CDR2 reads FQNEAQ. The CDR3 sequence is 16 residues long. This chain's CDR3 is CASSLGTALAKNIQYF. The CDR3 DNA sequence: TGTGCCAGCAGCTTGGGGACAGCCTTAGCCAAAAACATTCAGTACTTC. Complete variable domain (other parts from reference TRBV7-8 and TRBJ2-4): GAGVSQSPRYKVAKRGQDVALRCDPISGHVSLFWYQQALGQGPEFLTYFQNEAQLDKSGLPSDRFFAERPEGSVSTLKIQRTQQEDSAVYLCASSLGTALAKNIQYFGAGTRLSVL.

This clonotype was picked up many times. The chain carries TRBV7-9 and TRBJ2-1; D gene unclear. This CDR3 contains 13 residues. Deletions cut 3 bases from V and 3 bases from J, with 6 bases between. Germline-derived CDR1 and CDR2 are SEHNR and FQNEAQ (reference sequence). CDR3 sequence reads: CASSFGLYNEQFF. The CDR3 DNA is TGTGCCAGCAGCTTTGGCCTCTACAATGAGCAGTTCTTC.

As for this clonotype: This CDR3 fails to terminate in the conserved phenylalanine or tryptophan, so it likely reflects a read error. The V gene is TRBV20-1, the J gene TRBJ1-5; maybe TRBD1 (6 bases). V was cut by 5 bases and J by 0 bases, with 17 bases left in between. The length of the CDR3 is 16 residues. Germline V CDR1 and CDR2: DFQATT, SNEGSKA (reference sequence). Here the CDR3 reads CSAGKTGTHSNQPQHS. CDR3 bases: TGCAGTGCTGGAAAAACCGGGACACATAGCAATCAGCCCCAGCATTCT.

This chain connects TRBV7-9 to TRBJ1-2, with 9 bases matching TRBD1. The CDR3 is 17 amino acids. J was trimmed by 5 bases and V by 5 bases; bases with no gene match: 15. Germline CDR1 and CDR2: SEHNR and FQNEAQ (reference sequence). The CDR3 protein is CASSPTNPGTGIYGYTF. The CDR3 DNA follows: TGTGCCAGCAGCCCGACGAATCCCGGGACAGGGATTTATGGCTACACCTTC.

This rearrangement joins TRBV19 to TRBJ1-1, with 7 bases identical to TRBD1. The trim removed 9 bases at V and 5 bases at J, leaving 9 bases unmatched. Per germline, CDR1 LNHDA and CDR2 SQIVND (reference sequence). The length of the CDR3 is 13 residues. DNA of the CDR3: TGTGCCAGCCGTTCGACAGGGTTAACTGAAGCTTTCTTT. Amino acids: CASRSTGLTEAFF.

This chain links TRBV20-1 with TRBJ1-5, with D possibly TRBD1 on 5 matching bases. Germline values: CDR1 DFQATT, CDR2 SNEGSKA (reference sequence). Trimming took 1 base from V and 7 from J, leaving 17 bases between them. The CDR3 has 15 residues. CDR3 DNA sequence: TGCAGTGCTAGAGGAATCGTGGGGGGGAGCCAGCCCCAGCATTTT. This translates into CSARGIVGGSQPQHF.

This clonotype has just one count. The chain carries TRBV20-1 and TRBJ2-1; TRBD2 aligns across 16 bases. After removal of 6 bases from V and 7 bases from J, the junction contained 9 bases not matched to a gene. Germline V gene data show CDR1 as DFQATT and CDR2 as SNEGSKA (reference sequence). CDR3 length: 16 residues. The chain's CDR3 is CSAEPGLAGGPNEQFF. The CDR3 nucleotides read TGCAGTGCGGAACCGGGACTAGCGGGAGGGCCGAATGAGCAGTTCTTC.

This clonotype showed up just a few times. CDR3 nucleotide sequence: TGTGCCAGCAGCTTCCTTCAGTTCCCGGGACAGCTGAACACTGAAGCTTTCTTT. This sequence encodes CASSFLQFPGQLNTEAFF. The chain is built from TRBV7-2 and TRBJ1-1, with TRBD1 identical over 7 bases. Trimming removed 3 bases from V and 0 bases from J; junction bases left unmatched: 13. This CDR3 has 18 amino acids. CDR1 is SGHTA, CDR2 FQGNSA, per germline.

The chain is built from TRBV9 and TRBJ2-1; D gene unclear. Germline CDR1 reads SGDLS; CDR2 reads YYNGEE. The CDR3 is 15 residues long. V lost 3 bases to trimming and J lost 4 bases, with 14 bases between them. The CDR3 region is CASSGGGGIYNEQFF. DNA of the CDR3: TGTGCCAGCAGCGGCGGCGGCGGAATATACAATGAGCAGTTCTTC.

This clonotype was observed a handful of times. The J gene is TRBJ2-5, the V gene TRBV11-3; 10 bases are shared with TRBD2. V trimming: 1 base; J trimming: 5 bases; junction bases outside the gene matches: 13. Germline V gene lookup returns CDR1 SGHNT and CDR2 YENEEA. This CDR3 contains 18 residues. DNA for the CDR3: TGTGCCAGCAGCTTAGGGTTTGTTGGTGTGACTAGCGGGGAGACCCAGTACTTC. Translated: CASSLGFVGVTSGETQYF.

This clonotype has a handful of counts. V gene TRBV7-2 combines with J gene TRBJ2-7, with no clear D. The CDR3 covers 14 residues. Germline V CDR1 and CDR2: SGHTA, FQGNSA. Between the trimmed V and J ends, which lost 3 bases and 2 bases, there was a span of 11 bases. The CDR3 loop reads CASSLDPPPYEQYF. CDR3 in DNA: TGTGCCAGCAGCTTGGACCCGCCCCCCTACGAGCAGTACTTC.

The rearrangement links TRBV20-1 to TRBJ2-7, with 8 bases matching TRBD2. Germline CDR1 and CDR2: DFQATT and SNEGSKA (reference sequence). The CDR3 has 14 amino acids. V shed 3 bases and J 4 bases; nucleotides not matched to a gene: 8. As DNA, the CDR3 is TGCAGTGCTAGTGGCGGGAGGAACGATTACGAGCAGTACTTC. It specifies CSASGGRNDYEQYF.

This clonotype has a count of ten or more. V is TRBV12-3 or TRBV12-4 and J is TRBJ1-5; 9 bases map to TRBD1. The J segment lost 5 bases and the V segment lost 4 bases, leaving 6 bases of the junction unmatched. The CDR3 is made up of 15 amino acids. The CDR3 sequence: CASSSGQGFDQPQHF. CDR3 coding DNA: TGTGCCAGCAGTTCGGGACAGGGTTTCGATCAGCCCCAGCATTTT.

The rearrangement joins TRBV6-2 or TRBV6-3 to TRBJ2-1, with TRBD2 matching 11 bases. The CDR3 loop spans 17 amino acids. Germline lookup yields CDR1 MNHEY and CDR2 SVGEGT. V shed 8 bases, J shed 5 bases, and the junction held 14 bases outside the gene matches. CDR3 in amino acids: CASVSVAGGPLDNEQFF. The CDR3 nucleotides read TGTGCCAGCGTGAGCGTAGCGGGAGGGCCCTTAGACAATGAGCAGTTCTTC.

This sequence joins TRBV2 and TRBJ2-1; 11 nucleotides agree with TRBD2. V trimming: 9 bases; J trimming: 5 bases; junction bases outside the gene matches: 12. CDR1 and CDR2 (germline): SNHLY, FYNNEI. The CDR3 extends over 16 amino acids. The CDR3 spells CAREKAAGLADNEQFF. The CDR3 nucleotides read TGTGCCAGGGAGAAGGCGGCGGGACTAGCGGACAATGAGCAGTTCTTC.

This rearrangement joins TRBV6-2 or TRBV6-3 to TRBJ2-2, with 10 bases aligning to TRBD2. This CDR3 has 16 residues. V lost 6 bases to trimming and J lost 3 bases; unmatched junction nucleotides: 7. Germline V gene data show CDR1 as MNHEY and CDR2 as SVGEGT. CDR3 nucleotides: TGTGCCAGCAGCCTTTCACTAGCGGGGTACACCGGGGAGCTGTTTTTT. It specifies CASSLSLAGYTGELFF.

This clonotype came up a few times. This chain links TRBV20-1 with TRBJ1-2; D unresolved. The V end was cut by 0 bases, the J end by 3 bases, with 8 bases between. Looked up from germline, CDR1 is DFQATT and CDR2 is SNEGSKA (reference sequence). This CDR3 region has 13 residues. CDR3 bases: TGCAGTGCTAGAGATGGGAACGACTATGGCTACACCTTC. Amino acid sequence: CSARDGNDYGYTF.

This clonotype was detected a few times. V gene TRBV4-3 combines with J gene TRBJ2-3, with 7 bases fitting TRBD2. Trimming took 4 bases from V and 3 from J; bases not matched to a gene: 10. CDR1 and CDR2 (germline): LGHNA, YSLEER. The CDR3 is 16 residues long. Here the CDR3 reads CASSPRGLDPTDTQYF. Written as DNA, the CDR3 is TGCGCCAGCAGCCCCCGAGGACTAGACCCTACAGATACGCAGTATTTT.

In its sample, this clonotype was seen many times. V and J are TRBV7-2 and TRBJ2-1; TRBD2 matches 10 bases. The CDR3 is 18 amino acids. Germline-derived CDR1 and CDR2 are SGHTA and FQGNSA. V gave up 5 bases and J gave up 2 bases; unmatched junction bases: 12. The CDR3 sequence: CASSRRLAGEGTYNEQFF. The CDR3 coding sequence is TGTGCCAGCAGCCGCCGGCTAGCGGGAGAAGGAACCTACAATGAGCAGTTCTTC. Based on the CDR3 plus reference TRBV7-2 and TRBJ2-1, the full variable domain is GAGVSQSPSNKVTEKGKDVELRCDPISGHTALYWYRQSLGQGLEFLIYFQGNSAPDKSGLPSDRFSAERTGGSVSTLTIQRTQQEDSAVYLCASSRRLAGEGTYNEQFFGPGTRLTVL.